Listed below are T cell receptor beta chains from one sample, sequenced in a study of cytomegalovirus exposure and HLA in healthy donors. The method was immunoSEQ multiplex PCR; TCRdb's version includes in-frame clones alone and lacks a portion of them. This table holds about 140,000 clones, roughly 77% found once. What was sequenced was PBMCs. These receptors all come from a male donor in good health and CMV-seronegative. Each CDR3 is given with its conserved first and last residue. Fields, in order: V gene, clone size, J gene, D gene, CDR3 protein. D genes are given only for firm matches. The size field is filled for only some rows; it gives once, few, many or a size class.

v_gene: TRBV14; abundance: NA; j_gene: TRBJ2-3; d_gene: NA; CDR3aa: CASSQDISPTQYF
v_gene: TRBV7-9; abundance: NA; j_gene: TRBJ1-1; d_gene: NA; CDR3aa: CASRTRGVAEAFF
v_gene: TRBV25-1; abundance: NA; j_gene: TRBJ1-1; d_gene: TRBD1; CDR3aa: CASSRRGDRGTEAFF
v_gene: TRBV27; abundance: NA; j_gene: TRBJ1-6; d_gene: NA; CDR3aa: CASSYAGGSYNSPLHF
v_gene: TRBV15; abundance: NA; j_gene: TRBJ2-7; d_gene: TRBD1; CDR3aa: CATSRRQGHYEQYF
v_gene: TRBV12-5; abundance: NA; j_gene: TRBJ1-4; d_gene: NA; CDR3aa: CASGLGRSAAEKLFF
v_gene: TRBV9; abundance: NA; j_gene: TRBJ2-2; d_gene: TRBD2; CDR3aa: CASSLRTSGSIGELFF
v_gene: TRBV6-5; abundance: NA; j_gene: TRBJ1-1; d_gene: NA; CDR3aa: CASSSGQTLNTEAFF
v_gene: TRBV7-2; abundance: NA; j_gene: TRBJ2-1; d_gene: TRBD2; CDR3aa: CASSLVPSGYNEQFF
v_gene: TRBV4-3; abundance: NA; j_gene: TRBJ2-1; d_gene: NA; CDR3aa: CASSQDPQLVSKEQFF
v_gene: TRBV6-1; abundance: once; j_gene: TRBJ2-3; d_gene: TRBD2; CDR3aa: CASSEPRSGYTDTQYF
v_gene: TRBV6-5; abundance: NA; j_gene: TRBJ1-3; d_gene: NA; CDR3aa: CASSYYTGSDTIYF
v_gene: TRBV25-1; abundance: few; j_gene: TRBJ2-3; d_gene: NA; CDR3aa: CASSQTSQVQYF
v_gene: TRBV7-9; abundance: few; j_gene: TRBJ1-2; d_gene: NA; CDR3aa: CASSLEVTVGYGYTF